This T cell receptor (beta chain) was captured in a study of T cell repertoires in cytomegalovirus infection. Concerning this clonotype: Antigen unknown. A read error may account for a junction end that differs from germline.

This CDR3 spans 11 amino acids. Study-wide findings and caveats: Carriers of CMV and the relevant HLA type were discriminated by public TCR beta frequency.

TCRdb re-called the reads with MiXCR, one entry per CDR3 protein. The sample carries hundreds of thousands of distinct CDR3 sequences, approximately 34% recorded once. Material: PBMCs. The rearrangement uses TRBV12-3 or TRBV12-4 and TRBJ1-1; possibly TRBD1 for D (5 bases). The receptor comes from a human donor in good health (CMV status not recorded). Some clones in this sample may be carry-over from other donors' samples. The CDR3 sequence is CASSFGGKTYF. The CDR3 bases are TGTGCCAGCAGTTTCGGGGGGAAAACATACTTT.